This T cell receptor (beta chain) was sequenced in a study of spatial heterogeneity in lung cancer. Study at large: More than 8.5 raw reads, on average, carried each unique TCR and UMI combination.

Time point of the sample: sample taken at primary tumor resection. Whole RNA, which was extracted from tumor, nontumor lung tissue or frozen PBMC, was sequenced without any cell sorting. More than 70 TRACERx patients with early, untreated non-small cell lung cancer donated samples. Findings of the study overall: TCRs found ubiquitously expanded in tumor appeared in blood more at resection than at follow-up.

This clonotype showed up many times. Its antigen is undetermined. Individually, TCR cDNA molecules were each labelled with a unique molecular identifier. A single record per CDR3 protein comes from TCRdb applying MiXCR to the 5' RACE reads. Of tens of thousands of distinct CDR3 sequences listed, approximately 7% are singletons. Germline CDR1 SGDLS, CDR2 YYNGEE. The length of the CDR3 is 15 residues. The junction had 9 bases not matched to a gene; V was cut back by 2 bases and J by 5 bases. The sequencing here drew on PBMCs, taken at surgery. The chain uses TRBV9 and TRBJ2-7, with 8 bases lining up with TRBD1. This clonotype was sampled from a female donor with early-stage non-small cell lung cancer. This CDR3 reads CASSVGQAKSDEQYF. The CDR3, as DNA: TGTGCCAGCAGCGTGGGACAGGCAAAATCGGACGAGCAGTACTTC.